One sample yielded the 5 T cell receptor beta chains listed below, sequenced in a study of shared clonotypes between healthy human individuals. The table came from immunoSEQ multiplex PCR; TCRdb's copy has only in-frame clones and leaves some out. The table has approximately 2.5 million clones, 93% seen once. The sample consisted of naive CD4+ T cells from PBMCs. Sample subset: CD45RA+ positively selected. These receptor sequences come from a man aged 18 to 30 in good health. Some clones in this sample may be carry-over from other donors' samples.

V usage is TRBV7-2 and J usage is TRBJ2-7; possibly TRBD2 for D (7 bases). Trimming cost V 4 bases and J 2 bases, with 15 bases left between them. From germline, CDR1 is SGHTA and CDR2 FQGNSA. This CDR3 region has 15 residues. The CDR3 region is CASSSRSGGTYEQYF. In DNA form, the CDR3 reads TGTGCCAGCAGCTCTAGATCGGGGGGCACCTACGAGCAGTACTTC.

The chain joins TRBV27 to TRBJ1-2; D uncertain. In germline, CDR1 is MNHEY, CDR2 SMNVEV (reference sequence). The length of the CDR3 is 13 residues. V lost 5 bases and J lost 5, with 12 bases in between. This CDR3 reads CASSPADSYGYTF. The CDR3, as DNA: TGTGCCAGCAGTCCCGCGGATTCGTATGGCTACACCTTC.

V usage is TRBV28 and J usage is TRBJ2-7; D gene unclear. Germline loops: CDR1 MDHEN, CDR2 SYDVKM. The CDR3 runs 11 residues. V was shortened by 7 bases and J by 3 bases, with 7 bases between the two germline ends. CDR3: CASTTNYEQYF. The CDR3 DNA is TGTGCCAGCACCACAAACTACGAGCAGTACTTC.

This sequence joins TRBV27 and TRBJ2-2, with 8 bases matching TRBD2. This CDR3 is built from 17 residues. Germline assignment: CDR1 MNHEY and CDR2 SMNVEV (reference sequence). With 1 base clipped from V and 2 bases from J, the junction kept 6 bases outside the gene matches. The CDR3 is CASSLWLTSANTGELFF. The CDR3 DNA sequence: TGTGCCAGCAGTTTATGGCTGACTAGCGCCAACACCGGGGAGCTGTTTTTT.

The chain links TRBV19 to TRBJ1-4, with D tentatively TRBD1 (6 bases). Trimming stripped 9 bases from V and 7 bases from J, with 21 bases between. The CDR3 runs to 15 residues. Germline CDR1 is LNHDA and CDR2 is SQIVND (reference sequence). Written as DNA, the CDR3 is TGTGCCAGCAGCAAGACGGGGGGGCGAGTTGAAAAACTGTTTTTT. Amino acid sequence: CASSKTGGRVEKLFF.